The 28 T cell receptor beta chains given below trace back to one sample, sequenced in a study of blood T cell repertoires in COVID-19. Here immunoSEQ multiplex PCR was the method, and the copy in TCRdb shows in-frame clones only, minus some. The data contain 60,000 to 90,000 clones, around 74% of them singletons. Specimen: peripheral blood. Receptors originate from a human donor with acute or convalescent COVID-19. The donor label of this sample is uncertain.

The V and J genes are TRBV5-1 and TRBJ2-5; 8 nucleotides line up with TRBD1. The CDR3 is 15 residues long. Germline assignment: CDR1 SGHRS and CDR2 YFSETQ. The trim removed 7 bases at V and 2 bases at J, leaving 10 bases unmatched. The CDR3 reads CASSIGDRSQETQYF. The CDR3 coding sequence is TGCGCCAGCTCTATAGGGGACAGGTCGCAAGAGACCCAGTACTTC.

The rearrangement links TRBV27 to TRBJ1-6; D is perhaps TRBD1 (6 bases). V lost 2 bases and J 6 bases, leaving 17 bases between the germline ends. Germline values: CDR1 MNHEY, CDR2 SMNVEV (reference sequence). The CDR3 runs 17 residues. The chain's CDR3 is CASSLGGQGSGNSPLHF. The CDR3 coding sequence is TGTGCCAGCAGTTTAGGAGGTCAGGGGAGCGGTAATTCACCCCTCCACTTT.

The chain couples TRBV6-5 to TRBJ1-5; 8 bases map to TRBD1. Per germline, CDR1 MNHEY and CDR2 SVGAGI. Trimming at V came to 2 bases and at J to 3 bases, leaving 0 bases not matched to a gene. The length of the CDR3 is 14 residues. In DNA, the CDR3 is TGTGCCAGCAGTTACCAGGGGGCCAATCAGCCCCAGCATTTT. Its protein is CASSYQGANQPQHF.

The CDR3 DNA reads as TGTGCCAGCCTAGCTGTGTACTCTAGCACAGATACGCAGTATTTT. This codes for CASLAVYSSTDTQYF. V is TRBV2 and J is TRBJ2-3, with TRBD2 as a possible D gene (5 bases). Germline values: CDR1 SNHLY, CDR2 FYNNEI. CDR3 length equals 15 residues. V was trimmed by 8 bases and J by 0 bases, leaving 15 bases between them. Variable domain in full (rest from reference TRBV2 and TRBJ2-3): EPEVTQTPSHQVTQMGQEVILRCVPISNHLYFYWYRQILGQKVEFLVSFYNNEISEKSEIFDDQFSVERPDGSNFTLKIRSTKLEDSAMYFCASLAVYSSTDTQYFGPGTRLTVL.

The J gene is TRBJ2-7, the V gene TRBV6-1; no clear D gene. Trimming stripped 1 base from V and 0 bases from J, with 7 bases between. The germline V gene encodes CDR1 MNHNS and CDR2 SASEGT. The CDR3 length is 14 residues. The CDR3 DNA reads TGTGCCAGCAGTGAAGGGTGGAGCTCCTACGAGCAGTACGTC. It encodes CASSEGWSSYEQYV.

The chain couples TRBV4-2 to TRBJ1-5; D is unclear. CDR3 length equals 13 residues. From germline, CDR1 is LGHNA and CDR2 YNFKEQ. V was clipped by 0 bases and J by 7 bases, with 7 bases between them. CDR3 loop: CASSQETRQPQHF. The DNA of the CDR3 is TGTGCCAGCAGCCAAGAAACGAGACAGCCCCAGCATTTT.

The chain has TRBV12-5 and TRBJ2-5; TRBD2 might be the D (7 bases). CDR1 LGHNT and CDR2 FRNRAP come from the germline V gene. This CDR3 spans 14 amino acids. V dropped 6 bases and J dropped 5 bases, with 16 bases sitting between them. The DNA for the CDR3 is TGTGCTAGTGGCCCTACAGGGAGGGGGGAGACCCAGTACTTC. This translates into CASGPTGRGETQYF.

V and J are TRBV7-9 and TRBJ2-2, with D possibly matching TRBD1 (5 bases). The length of the CDR3 is 14 residues. Germline loops: CDR1 SEHNR, CDR2 FQNEAQ (reference sequence). V was pared by 5 bases and J by 1 base, with 8 bases between. CDR3 DNA sequence: TGTGCCAGCAGCCGTACAGGGAACACCGGGGAGCTGTTTTTT. It specifies CASSRTGNTGELFF. Filled out from reference TRBV7-9 and TRBJ2-2, the complete variable domain reads DTGVSQNPRHKITKRGQNVTFRCDPISEHNRLYWYRQTLGQGPEFLTYFQNEAQLEKSRLLSDRFSAERPKGSFSTLEIQRTEQGDSAMYLCASSRTGNTGELFFGEGSRLTVL.

The rearrangement links TRBV5-5 to TRBJ2-7; TRBD1 agrees at 10 bases. V shed 4 bases and J 4 bases; nucleotides not matched to a gene: 5. The length of the CDR3 is 14 residues. Germline values: CDR1 SGHKS, CDR2 YYEKEE (reference sequence). The CDR3 reads CASSPDRGNYEQYV. The CDR3 region has the DNA TGTGCCAGCAGCCCGGACAGGGGGAATTACGAGCAGTACGTC.

This clone appeared a single time. Distinct nucleotide sequences in the sample also encode this CDR3. This chain connects TRBV5-4 to TRBJ2-1; 9 positions match TRBD2. Germline V gene data show CDR1 as SGHNT and CDR2 as YYREEE (reference sequence). The ends lost 4 bases at V and 0 bases at J; junction bases unmatched: 5. CDR3 length: 16 residues. CDR3 protein: CASSPTSGSSYNEQFF. The CDR3 DNA is TGTGCCAGCAGCCCGACTAGCGGTTCCTCCTACAATGAGCAGTTCTTC.

The rearrangement uses TRBV28 and TRBJ2-7; D may be TRBD2 (7 bases). This CDR3 contains 14 residues. Trimming removed 7 bases at V and 2 bases at J, with 15 bases between. Looked up from germline, CDR1 is MDHEN and CDR2 is SYDVKM. CDR3 region: CASTSGGGPYEQYF. Here the CDR3 DNA reads TGTGCCAGCACCTCGGGGGGCGGGCCCTACGAGCAGTACTTC.

The rearrangement uses TRBV12-3 or TRBV12-4 and TRBJ2-1; 7 nucleotides match TRBD1. V lost 7 bases to trimming and J lost 14 bases; unmatched junction nucleotides: 14. The CDR3 spans 13 residues. CDR3 nucleotide sequence: TGTGCCAGCACCCTGACAGGGTTTGTCTTGGAGTTCTTC. Protein product: CASTLTGFVLEFF.

The CDR3 bases are TGCGCCAGCAGCTTTGGGGGGAGTGGTACGACTGAAGCTTTCTTT. Its protein is CASSFGGSGTTEAFF. The V and J genes are TRBV5-1 and TRBJ1-1, with D perhaps matching TRBD1 (5 bases). Trimming pared 2 bases from V and 5 bases from J, leaving 16 bases between. This CDR3 has 15 residues. Per germline, CDR1 SGHRS and CDR2 YFSETQ.

The count of this clone is one. V gene TRBV7-9 combines with J gene TRBJ1-1; a weak D match, TRBD1 (5 bases). V gave up 1 base and J gave up 6 bases, with 9 bases separating them. This CDR3 has 13 amino acids. Germline lookup yields CDR1 SEHNR and CDR2 FQNEAQ (reference sequence). CDR3 DNA: TGTGCCAGCAGCTTAGAGTCAGGGTCTGAAGCTTTCTTT. The encoded protein is CASSLESGSEAFF.

The CDR3 spells CASSLVSGSTYNEQFF. The CDR3 bases are TGTGCCAGCAGCTTAGTGAGCGGGAGCACCTACAATGAGCAGTTCTTC. The chain has TRBV7-2 and TRBJ2-1, with 8 bases that match TRBD2. V lost 1 base to trimming and J lost 2 bases; unmatched junction nucleotides: 4. The germline gives CDR1 SGHTA, CDR2 FQGNSA. The CDR3 is 16 residues long.

The chain combines TRBV29-1 with TRBJ2-3; D remains unclear. CDR3 length: 12 amino acids. In germline, CDR1 is SQVTM, CDR2 ANQGSEA. Trimming left V 5 bases short and J 4 bases short, with 10 bases between. CDR3 amino acids: CSVPNAPDTQYF. The CDR3 bases are TGCAGCGTTCCCAACGCGCCAGATACGCAGTATTTT.

The chain links TRBV10-3 to TRBJ1-5, with 9 bases matching TRBD1. Trimming took 0 bases from V and 3 from J; bases not matched to a gene: 9. This CDR3 comprises 18 residues. Per germline, CDR1 ENHRY and CDR2 SYGVKD. CDR3 bases: TGTGCCATCAGTGAGTCGATCAGGACAGGGGCCATCAATCAGCCCCAGCATTTT. Its protein product is CAISESIRTGAINQPQHF.

This chain connects TRBV28 to TRBJ1-2, with 10 bases fitting TRBD1. The trim removed 5 bases at V and 5 bases at J, leaving 5 bases unmatched. The CDR3 length is 14 residues. The germline V gene encodes CDR1 MDHEN and CDR2 SYDVKM. The CDR3 DNA is TGTGCCAGCAGTCCGACAGGGGGCGTGTATGGCTACACCTTC. It specifies CASSPTGGVYGYTF.

V usage is TRBV18 and J usage is TRBJ1-1; TRBD1 is a possible D gene (5 bases). V shed 3 bases and J shed 0 bases, with 5 bases lying between them. Looked up from germline, CDR1 is KGHSH and CDR2 is LQKENI. This CDR3 is 13 amino acids long. This CDR3 is CASSPTVNTEAFF. The CDR3 nucleotides are TGTGCCAGCTCACCGACAGTGAACACTGAAGCTTTCTTT.

The sample holds a few counts of this clone. The chain links TRBV29-1 to TRBJ2-1; 7 bases fit TRBD1. This CDR3 contains 14 residues. CDR1 is SQVTM and CDR2 is ANQGSEA in the germline V gene. J lost 2 bases, V lost 4 bases, and 5 bases had no gene match. CDR3 in DNA: TGCAGCGTTGTCCCTGGACAGGCCTACAATGAGCAGTTCTTC. Protein sequence: CSVVPGQAYNEQFF.

V usage is TRBV6-2 or TRBV6-3 and J usage is TRBJ2-2; a weak D match, TRBD1 (5 bases). V was pared by 3 bases and J by 4 bases, with 15 bases between. CDR1 is MNHEY and CDR2 is SVGEGT in the germline V gene. The CDR3 length is 16 residues. CDR3 in DNA: TGTGCCAGCAGTTATAGGGGTTCGGTGGGCACCGGGGAGCTGTTTTTT. Its protein is CASSYRGSVGTGELFF.

This sequence joins TRBV5-5 and TRBJ2-3, with 11 bases matching TRBD2. With V trimmed by 7 bases and J by 2 bases, 15 bases remained unmatched. CDR3 length: 18 amino acids. Germline-derived CDR1 and CDR2 are SGHKS and YYEKEE (reference sequence). The CDR3 DNA is TGTGCCAGCTTCGGGGGGCGGCTAGCGGGAGGATTCACAGATACGCAGTATTTT. It translates to CASFGGRLAGGFTDTQYF.

In its sample, this clone was seen once. The chain is built from TRBV5-1 and TRBJ1-1; maybe TRBD1 (5 bases). The V gene lost 6 bases and the J gene lost 0 bases, with 18 bases spanning the gap. This CDR3 comprises 16 residues. The V gene's germline CDR1 is SGHRS and CDR2 YFSETQ. CDR3 DNA: TGCGCCAGCATGTTACTACCTGGGGGGGTGAACACTGAAGCTTTCTTT. It yields the protein CASMLLPGGVNTEAFF.

The rearrangement uses TRBV23-1 and TRBJ1-5; TRBD1 agrees at 8 bases. TRBV23-1 is classed as an ORF, of uncertain function. V lost 1 base, J lost 0 bases, and 14 bases stayed unmatched. This CDR3 spans 20 amino acids. Here the CDR3 reads CASSQLLRTGHRTSNQPQHF. CDR3 sequence (DNA): TGCGCCAGCAGTCAATTACTGCGGACAGGGCATCGGACTAGCAATCAGCCCCAGCATTTT.

This clone was seen ten or more times. This sequence joins TRBV14 and TRBJ1-5, with D perhaps matching TRBD1 (6 bases). The CDR3 spans 15 residues. Looked up from germline, CDR1 is SGHDN and CDR2 is FVKESK. Trimming took 5 bases from V and 6 from J, leaving 17 bases between them. CDR3 DNA sequence: TGTGCCAGCAGCTTTAAGCGGGGAGGGGGTCAGCCCCAGCATTTT. Protein product: CASSFKRGGGQPQHF.

This clone was detected a few times. This rearrangement joins TRBV18 to TRBJ1-1; D is uncertain. The ends were cut back, 3 bases at V and 3 bases at J, with 8 bases in the middle. The germline gives CDR1 KGHSH, CDR2 LQKENI. The CDR3 has 13 amino acids. The CDR3 region is CASSPPGYTEAFF. CDR3 coding DNA: TGTGCCAGCTCACCGCCGGGGTACACTGAAGCTTTCTTT.

This clone appeared a single time. J is TRBJ2-7 and V is TRBV27; TRBD2 matches at 9 bases. The CDR3 runs 17 residues. The germline V gene encodes CDR1 MNHEY and CDR2 SMNVEV (reference sequence). V lost 6 bases to trimming and J lost 5 bases; unmatched junction nucleotides: 17. The CDR3, as DNA: TGTGCCAGCAGGACCGGGACACTTAGCGGGAGCTTTCACGAGCAGTACTTC. Encoded protein: CASRTGTLSGSFHEQYF.

The table lists this clone with a few counts. The V gene is TRBV6-5, the J gene TRBJ2-1, with D unclear. Germline CDR1 reads MNHEY; CDR2 reads SVGAGI. The CDR3 totals 16 residues. Trimming took off 0 bases at V and 0 bases at J, with 9 bases between the two ends. The CDR3 region is CASSYSRMSSYNEQFF. The CDR3 DNA is TGTGCCAGCAGTTACTCCCGCATGAGCTCCTACAATGAGCAGTTCTTC.